The next 28 T cell receptor beta chains were all read from a single sample in a study of tumor T cells in aggressive B-cell lymphoma. The repertoire was sequenced with immunoSEQ multiplex PCR; TCRdb's copy has only in-frame clones and lacks some. The sample lists under 2,500 clones, around 92% seen once, with 6% to 8.5% in the top ten. Sequenced: tumor tissue. These receptors all come from an adult with diffuse large B cell lymphoma.

The V call is TRBV30, the J call TRBJ1-2; the D gene is possibly TRBD1 (6 bases). V was shortened by 0 bases and J by 8 bases, with 16 bases between the two germline ends. Germline values: CDR1 GTSNPN, CDR2 SVGIG (reference sequence). The CDR3 has 14 residues. Here the CDR3 reads CAWSVLQGTGGYTF. The CDR3 coding sequence is TGTGCCTGGAGTGTACTACAGGGAACGGGGGGCTACACCTTC.

The J gene is TRBJ1-4, the V gene TRBV5-1, with TRBD1 matching over 7 bases. The germline CDR1 and CDR2 sequences are SGHRS and YFSETQ. Trimming at V came to 2 bases and at J to 4 bases, leaving 2 bases not matched to a gene. The CDR3 is 14 amino acids. The CDR3 nucleotides read TGCGCCAGCAGCTTCCGGGACAGTAATGAAAAACTGTTTTTT. Protein: CASSFRDSNEKLFF.

CDR3 DNA: TGTGCCAGCAGTGGGGGGGACAGGCTGTTTTTT. Translated, it gives CASSGGDRLFF. The chain couples TRBV6-1 to TRBJ1-4; 8 bases agree with TRBD1. The CDR3 has 11 amino acids. V dropped 4 bases and J dropped 14; count of bases not matched to a gene: 3. Germline CDR1 reads MNHNS; CDR2 reads SASEGT.

This chain connects TRBV11-2 to TRBJ1-1, with D possibly TRBD1 on 6 matching bases. From germline, CDR1 is SGHAT and CDR2 FQNNGV. V dropped 5 bases and J dropped 3 bases, with 16 bases sitting between them. The CDR3 is 15 amino acids. CDR3 sequence (DNA): TGTGCCAGCAGCCTAGGGCGCGGGGGGCACACTGAAGCTTTCTTT. This gives the protein CASSLGRGGHTEAFF.

V and J are TRBV7-2 and TRBJ2-3; 10 positions match TRBD2. The CDR3 contains 17 residues. After removal of 0 bases from V and 5 bases from J, the junction contained 8 bases not matched to a gene. Germline-derived CDR1 and CDR2 are SGHTA and FQGNSA. CDR3 amino acids: CASSLAGLAVRGDTQYF. DNA for the CDR3: TGTGCCAGCAGCTTAGCTGGACTAGCGGTAAGGGGAGATACGCAGTATTTT.

The CDR3 nucleotides read TGTGCCAGCTCACCACCAACCCGGGCTAACTATGGCTACACCTTC. Translation gives CASSPPTRANYGYTF. The chain combines TRBV18 with TRBJ1-2; D unclear. This CDR3 contains 15 residues. V lost 0 bases, J lost 0 bases, and 8 bases lay in between. The germline gives CDR1 KGHSH, CDR2 LQKENI.

This clone was recorded only once. This sequence joins TRBV7-3 and TRBJ2-1, with D possibly matching TRBD2 (6 bases). The CDR3 is 13 residues long. From germline, CDR1 is SGHTA and CDR2 FQGTGA. Between the trimmed V and J ends, which lost 5 bases and 5 bases, there was a span of 10 bases. The DNA of the CDR3 is TGTGCCAGCAGCCCCTCGGGGGACAATGAGCAGTTCTTC. It yields the protein CASSPSGDNEQFF.

The chain links TRBV7-2 to TRBJ1-1, with D possibly TRBD1 on 5 matching bases. CDR1 and CDR2 from the germline V gene are SGHTA and FQGNSA. This CDR3 comprises 14 residues. The V end lost 6 bases, the J end lost 5 bases, and 16 bases lay between the germline ends. This chain's CDR3 is CASRQSQGWTEAFF. In nucleotides, the CDR3 is TGTGCCAGCAGGCAATCCCAGGGATGGACTGAAGCTTTCTTT.

The gene calls are TRBV6-1 and TRBJ1-1, with a tentative D call TRBD1 (6 bases). The CDR3 is made up of 14 amino acids. Per germline, CDR1 MNHNS and CDR2 SASEGT. Trimming stripped 6 bases from V and 1 base from J, with 12 bases between. CDR3 DNA: TGTGCCAGCAGGGGAGGGGGGGAGAACACTGAAGCTTTCTTT. Translated, it gives CASRGGGENTEAFF.

This chain links TRBV11-2 with TRBJ2-1; 11 positions match TRBD2. Germline CDR1 reads SGHAT; CDR2 reads FQNNGV. V was pared by 1 base and J by 9 bases, with 5 bases of the junction left unmatched. The CDR3 runs 15 residues. CDR3 nucleotide sequence: TGTGCCAGCAGCTTAGGGACTAGCGGGTTTGGTGAGCAGTTCTTC. This gives the protein CASSLGTSGFGEQFF.

The chain combines TRBV11-1 with TRBJ2-5, with 13 bases aligning to TRBD2. Germline V CDR1 and CDR2: SGHAT, FQDESV (reference sequence). V lost 4 bases and J lost 3; bases outside the gene matches: 5. The CDR3 loop spans 16 amino acids. CDR3 protein: CASSSGLAGVEETQYF. The CDR3 region has the DNA TGTGCCAGCAGCTCCGGACTAGCGGGAGTTGAAGAGACCCAGTACTTC.

This rearrangement joins TRBV11-2 to TRBJ2-7; D unclear. Germline loops: CDR1 SGHAT, CDR2 FQNNGV. This CDR3 spans 13 amino acids. V dropped 5 bases and J dropped 3 bases, with 11 bases sitting between them. The CDR3 region is CASSPGPSYEQYF. The CDR3 region has the DNA TGTGCCAGCAGCCCAGGCCCGAGCTACGAGCAGTACTTC.

The rearrangement uses TRBV6-1 and TRBJ1-2; no firm D call. The CDR3 has 12 residues. Germline values: CDR1 MNHNS, CDR2 SASEGT. CDR3 bases: TGTCTCACTGGGCAGCAGAACTATGGCTACACCTTC. This translates into CLTGQQNYGYTF.

The V call is TRBV19, the J call TRBJ2-7; 7 nucleotides line up with TRBD2. Germline V CDR1 and CDR2: LNHDA, SQIVND (reference sequence). The CDR3 covers 14 residues. V trimming: 4 bases; J trimming: 3 bases; junction bases outside the gene matches: 6. CDR3 DNA sequence: TGTGCCAGTAGTAGGAGCGGGAAAGGCTACGAGCAGTACTTC. This translates into CASSRSGKGYEQYF.

The chain uses TRBV25-1 and TRBJ2-7; 8 bases align to TRBD2. After removal of 4 bases from V and 3 bases from J, the junction contained 5 bases not matched to a gene. The CDR3 has 14 amino acids. The germline gives CDR1 MGHDK, CDR2 SYGVNS. The CDR3 DNA reads TGTGCCAGCAGTGTCCGGGGGGGGTACTACGAGCAGTACTTC. Encoded protein: CASSVRGGYYEQYF.

The genes are TRBV28 and TRBJ1-4; D may be TRBD1 (5 bases). The CDR3 extends over 16 amino acids. Between the trimmed V and J ends, which lost 3 bases and 0 bases, there was a span of 11 bases. CDR1 and CDR2 (germline): MDHEN, SYDVKM. CDR3 DNA sequence: TGTGCCAGCAGTTTTACGGGGGTCACAACTAATGAAAAACTGTTTTTT. Its protein is CASSFTGVTTNEKLFF.

V and J are TRBV18 and TRBJ2-1, with 7 bases fitting TRBD2. The CDR3 covers 14 residues. Germline V gene data show CDR1 as KGHSH and CDR2 as LQKENI. Trimming took 4 bases from V and 7 from J; bases not matched to a gene: 7. The CDR3 loop reads CASSQLGLGNEQFF. CDR3 coding DNA: TGTGCCAGCTCACAATTAGGACTAGGTAATGAGCAGTTCTTC.

The rearrangement links TRBV5-1 to TRBJ2-2; TRBD2 aligns across 11 bases. The V segment lost 5 bases and the J segment 5 bases; nucleotides outside the gene matches: 8. CDR1 and CDR2 (germline): SGHRS, YFSETQ. This CDR3 is 16 amino acids long. CDR3 residues: CASRPLAGGSTGELFF. The CDR3 DNA reads TGCGCCAGCAGACCGCTAGCGGGAGGATCAACCGGGGAGCTGTTTTTT.

The V and J genes are TRBV27 and TRBJ2-7, with TRBD2 identical over 8 bases. V lost 6 bases, J lost 6 bases, and 7 bases stayed unmatched. CDR3 length: 13 amino acids. Germline V gene sequence: CDR1 MNHEY, CDR2 SMNVEV (reference sequence). CDR3 sequence: CASRGTRVGEQYF. Here the CDR3 DNA reads TGTGCCAGCAGGGGGACTAGGGTAGGCGAGCAGTACTTC.

The chain is built from TRBV30 and TRBJ1-1; D not certain. The CDR3 sequence is 14 residues long. Trimming removed 0 bases at V and 2 bases at J, with 10 bases between. The V gene's germline CDR1 is GTSNPN and CDR2 SVGIG (reference sequence). The CDR3 DNA reads TGTGCCTGGAGTGTAGAGGCTTTTAACACTGAAGCTTTCTTT. Residues: CAWSVEAFNTEAFF.

The chain carries TRBV5-1 and TRBJ2-5; 7 bases map to TRBD2. The DNA end favors TRBJ2-7, so the J call may be wrong. Germline CDR1 SGHRS, CDR2 YFSETQ. This CDR3 comprises 15 residues. The CDR3: CASSLGFTGTIEQYF. Written as DNA, the CDR3 is TGCGCCAGCAGCTTGGGTTTTACCGGGACTATCGAGCAGTACTTC.

The chain recombines TRBV7-9 with TRBJ2-5; a possible D gene is TRBD2 (6 bases). Trimming removed 4 bases from V and 3 bases from J, with 9 bases in between. CDR3 length: 13 residues. Germline V gene sequence: CDR1 SEHNR, CDR2 FQNEAQ (reference sequence). CDR3 DNA: TGTGCCAGCAGCTCTAGCGTGGAAGAGACCCAGTACTTC. Its translation is CASSSSVEETQYF. Together with reference TRBV7-9 and TRBJ2-5, the CDR3 gives the full variable domain: DTGVSQNPRHKITKRGQNVTFRCDPISEHNRLYWYRQTLGQGPEFLTYFQNEAQLEKSRLLSDRFSAERPKGSFSTLEIQRTEQGDSAMYLCASSSSVEETQYFGPGTRLLVL.

The rearrangement joins TRBV6-5 to TRBJ2-1, with TRBD2 matching over 7 bases. This CDR3 region has 11 residues. Germline loops: CDR1 MNHEY, CDR2 SVGAGI. Unmatched junction bases numbered 2, after V lost 5 bases and J lost 10 bases. The CDR3 sequence is CASSLGGEQFF. The CDR3, as DNA: TGTGCCAGCAGTCTCGGGGGGGAGCAGTTCTTC.

This chain joins TRBV28 and TRBJ1-1, with D maybe TRBD1 (5 bases). The V gene lost 8 bases and the J gene lost 8 bases, with 18 bases spanning the gap. The CDR3 has 13 residues. Germline V CDR1 and CDR2: MDHEN, SYDVKM. The CDR3 region has the DNA TGTGCCAGCCGCCCGGGGGGACTAAAAGAAGCTTTCTTT. Protein: CASRPGGLKEAFF.

The gene calls are TRBV11-3 and TRBJ2-3, with 8 bases fitting TRBD2. Germline loops: CDR1 SGHNT, CDR2 YENEEA. With 5 bases clipped from V and 4 bases from J, the junction kept 8 bases outside the gene matches. The CDR3 has 15 amino acids. The DNA of the CDR3 is TGTGCCAGCAGCCCCAGAGGGACTAGTGCAGATACGCAGTATTTT. Its protein product is CASSPRGTSADTQYF.

J is TRBJ2-7 and V is TRBV27; 8 nucleotides agree with TRBD2. J gave up 4 bases and V 6 bases, and 5 bases lay outside the gene matches. CDR1 and CDR2 (germline): MNHEY, SMNVEV (reference sequence). The CDR3 is 13 residues long. The CDR3 is CASSHSGSYEQYF. Here the CDR3 DNA reads TGTGCCAGCAGCCACAGCGGGAGTTACGAGCAGTACTTC.

The chain has TRBV6-1 and TRBJ1-4; 7 nucleotides agree with TRBD1. Germline V CDR1 and CDR2: MNHNS, SASEGT. The CDR3 is 18 amino acids. V shed 4 bases, J shed 0 bases, and the junction held 11 bases outside the gene matches. CDR3 in DNA: TGTGCCAGCAGTGCTAGACAGGGAGGTTTCACAACTAATGAAAAACTGTTTTTT. Residues: CASSARQGGFTTNEKLFF.

The rearrangement links TRBV5-1 to TRBJ2-7; TRBD1 matches at 10 bases. CDR1 and CDR2 from the germline V gene are SGHRS and YFSETQ. J was trimmed by 6 bases and V by 5 bases; bases with no gene match: 8. This CDR3 has 14 amino acids. For the CDR3, the DNA is TGCGCCAGCAGACAAGACAGGGGGCGATCCGAGCAGTACTTC. It is translated as CASRQDRGRSEQYF.